Listed below are T cell receptor beta chains from one sample, sequenced in a study. TCRdb independently ran MiXCR on the 5' RACE reads; one entry per CDR3 protein. The table records some 5,600 distinct CDR3 sequences, roughly 59% of them present only once. The material sequenced was naive CD4+ T cells sorted from blood. All receptors come from a female donor with breast cancer. CDR3s include the opening cysteine and the closing phenylalanine or tryptophan. A D gene is named only where the DNA matches it firmly. Where a row states a size, it is once, few, many or the class of an expanded clone; other rows omit it.

clone_size j_call v_call d_call cdr3_nt cdr3_aa
NA TRBJ2-3 TRBV25-1 TRBD2 TGTGCCAGCAGTGAAGTTTCGGGACTAGCGGGGGGGCCCACAGATACGCAGTATTTT CASSEVSGLAGGPTDTQYF
NA TRBJ1-5 TRBV25-1 NA TGTGCCAGCAGTGATCACAGGGAGAATCAGCCCCAGCATTTT CASSDHRENQPQHF
few TRBJ1-2 TRBV20-1 NA TGCAGTGCTAGAGATACGCCAGGGGTTAGGGCCTTC CSARDTPGVRAF
NA TRBJ2-1 TRBV20-1 NA TGCAGTGCTAGAGATCGAGGGGGGAGGAGAAATGAGCAGTTCTTC CSARDRGGRRNEQFF
few TRBJ2-1 TRBV4-1 TRBD1 TGCGCCAGCAGCCAAGAAAAACTGGGTAGGACAGGGAACGGCGATGAGCAGTTCTTC CASSQEKLGRTGNGDEQFF
few TRBJ1-2 TRBV29-1 NA TGCAGCGAGGGCACAGGGAATGGCTACACCTTC CSEGTGNGYTF
NA TRBJ1-5 TRBV20-1 NA TGCAGTGCTGTAGGGTCACGCAATCAGCCCCAGCATTTT CSAVGSRNQPQHF
NA TRBJ1-2 TRBV12-3/TRBV12-4 TRBD1 TGTGCCAGCAGTGGTGACAGGGCCTATGGCTACACCTTC CASSGDRAYGYTF
few TRBJ1-5 TRBV12-3/TRBV12-4 TRBD1 TGTGCCAGCAGTTTAAGGACAGGGGGGTGGAATCAGCCCCAGCATTTT CASSLRTGGWNQPQHF
NA TRBJ2-1 TRBV13 NA TGTGCCAGCAGCTTAGGAAGAGGGAACTCTTACAATGAGCAGTTCTTC CASSLGRGNSYNEQFF
NA TRBJ2-7 TRBV5-1 NA TGCGCCAGCAGCTCGAGGGGCTACGAGCAGTACTTC CASSSRGYEQYF
NA TRBJ2-3 TRBV29-1 NA TGCAGCGGCGAGGAGGGATCTAGGTATTTT CSGEEGSRYF
few TRBJ2-1 TRBV24-1 NA TGTGCCACCAGTGATCCCCCCAGCAATGAGCAGTTCTTC CATSDPPSNEQFF
once TRBJ1-6 TRBV7-9 TRBD1 TGTGCCAGCAGCTTCCGACAGGGGGTTTCACCCCTCCACTTT CASSFRQGVSPLHF
medium-sized TRBJ2-3 TRBV7-6 TRBD2 TGTGCCAGCAGCCTCGGGACTAGCGGGAGCACAGATACGCAGTATTTT CASSLGTSGSTDTQYF
few TRBJ1-4 TRBV7-2 NA TGTGCCAGCAGCCTCTGGACGGATGAAAAACTGTTTTTT CASSLWTDEKLFF
NA TRBJ2-4 TRBV11-1 TRBD1 TGTGCCAGCAGCCACGGACAGGGGAAAAACATTCAGTACTTC CASSHGQGKNIQYF
once TRBJ2-7 TRBV20-1 NA TGCAGTGCTAGGTTCTTCTCGAGAGCCTACGGGCAGTACTTC CSARFFSRAYGQYF
NA TRBJ2-2 TRBV20-1 NA TGCGGTGCTAAAAATCCCGAGGGCGGGGAGCTGTTTTTT CGAKNPEGGELFF
NA TRBJ2-2 TRBV6-5 NA TGTGCCAGCAGTCCGGACTGGAACACCGGGGAGCTGTTTTTT CASSPDWNTGELFF
few TRBJ1-6 TRBV20-1 NA TGCAGTGCGAGTCAGGCCTATAATTCACCCCTCCACTTT CSASQAYNSPLHF
once TRBJ1-5 TRBV20-1 NA TGCAGTGCTCAAAGGAGGGATCAGCCCCAGCATTTT CSAQRRDQPQHF
NA TRBJ2-2 TRBV20-1 NA TGCAGTGCTAGACTCGGGGGCAGGGGCACCGGGGAGCTGTTTTTT CSARLGGRGTGELFF
NA TRBJ1-1 TRBV5-1 TRBD1 TGCGCCAGCAGCCGCGGACAGGACACTGAAGCTTTCTTT CASSRGQDTEAFF
NA TRBJ1-5 TRBV20-1 NA TGCAGTGCTAAGGAAGGGGTCGCTCAGCCCCAGCATTTT CSAKEGVAQPQHF
NA TRBJ1-1 TRBV7-2 NA TGTGCCAGCAGTCTTAACACCCCCGGAGGGGGTGAAGCTTTCTTT CASSLNTPGGGEAFF
NA TRBJ1-2 TRBV18 NA TGTGCCAGCTCACCACCGAGCCTCACCCTAAACTATGGCTACACCTTC CASSPPSLTLNYGYTF
NA TRBJ2-1 TRBV4-3 NA TGCGCCAGCAGCCAAGAGCAAAGCTCCTACAATGAGCAGTTCTTC CASSQEQSSYNEQFF
NA TRBJ2-5 TRBV7-3 TRBD2 TGTGCCAGCAGCCCGGCTAGCGGGAGGGCACAAGAGACCCAGTACTTC CASSPASGRAQETQYF
NA TRBJ2-1 TRBV11-2 NA TGTGCCAGCAGCTTACTGGGAACGGATTTTGAGCAGTTCTTC CASSLLGTDFEQFF
NA TRBJ2-1 TRBV12-3/TRBV12-4 NA TGTGCCAGCCCGTTTCGGTTCTTC CASPFRFF
NA TRBJ1-2 TRBV30 NA TGTGCCTATAGGATCCCGGGGGCAGACTATGGCTACACCTTC CAYRIPGADYGYTF
medium-sized TRBJ2-3 TRBV4-3 TRBD2 TGCGCCAGCAGCCAAGATCGACTAGCGGAGCCCAGGCAGTATTTT CASSQDRLAEPRQYF
NA TRBJ1-1 TRBV18 TRBD1 TGTGCCAGCTCCTCGGACAGGAACATGAACACTGAAGCTTTCTTT CASSSDRNMNTEAFF
NA TRBJ2-6 TRBV5-1 NA TGCGCCAGCAGCCCCCTCGGTATCTCTGGGGCCAACGTCCTGACTTTC CASSPLGISGANVLTF
once TRBJ2-1 TRBV10-3 NA TGTGCCATCAGTGCTCAGGGTTACAATGAGCAGTTCTTC CAISAQGYNEQFF
NA TRBJ2-2 TRBV7-3 NA TGTGCCAGCAGCTTAGGGACGGGAGTCGATGGCGGGGAGCTGTTTTTT CASSLGTGVDGGELFF
NA TRBJ1-1 TRBV29-1 NA TGCAGCGTTCAAGGACAGTGGAACACTGAAGCTTTCTTT CSVQGQWNTEAFF
NA TRBJ2-1 TRBV7-2 TRBD1 TGTGCCAGCAGCCGTCGCAAGGGGGACAGGGGGCTTACTGAGCAGTTCTTC CASSRRKGDRGLTEQFF
NA TRBJ2-3 TRBV5-1 TRBD2 TGCGCCAGCAGCTTCCTAGCGGGAGGCACAGATACGCAGTATTTT CASSFLAGGTDTQYF